This paragraph covers one T cell receptor beta chain sequence. No antigen is known for it. These data come from a study of siplizumab effects on memory and regulatory T cells. General study findings and limits: Versus around 25% in controls, the mappable alloreactive CD4+ clones averaged roughly 69% Treg-derived with siplizumab. Apparently more diverse than memory cells, naive T cells also seemed major alloresponse contributors. Siplizumab cultures yielded proliferating Tregs whose suppressive function was not confirmed.

V dropped 1 base and J dropped 0 bases, with 10 bases sitting between them. CDR3 length: 16 amino acids. Germline V gives CDR1 SGHNT, CDR2 YENEEA. Roughly 10^5 TCR templates per sample were sequenced. Measured with immunoSEQ multiplex PCR; TCRdb has only the in-frame clones, and not every one. The repertoire holds some 120,000 clones, with about 93% as singletons. The sequencing sample was made of non-Treg CD4+ T cells sorted from blood. The TCR comes from a human donor in good health. The rearrangement uses TRBV11-3 and TRBJ2-1; D is uncertain. This chain's CDR3 is CASSLVSRSSYNEQFF. The CDR3 DNA follows: TGTGCCAGCAGCTTAGTTAGTAGGTCCTCCTACAATGAGCAGTTCTTC.